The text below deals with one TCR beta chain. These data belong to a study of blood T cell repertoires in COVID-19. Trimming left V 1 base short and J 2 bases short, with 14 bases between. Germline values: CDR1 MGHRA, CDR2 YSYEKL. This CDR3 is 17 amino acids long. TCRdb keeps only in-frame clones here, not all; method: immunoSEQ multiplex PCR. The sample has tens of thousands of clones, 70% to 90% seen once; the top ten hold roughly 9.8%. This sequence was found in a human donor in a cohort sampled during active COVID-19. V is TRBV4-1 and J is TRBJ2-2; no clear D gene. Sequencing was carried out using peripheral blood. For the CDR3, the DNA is TGCGCCAGCAGCCAAGTCCCGGCGGCGTATAACACCGGGGAGCTGTTTTTT. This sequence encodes CASSQVPAAYNTGELFF.